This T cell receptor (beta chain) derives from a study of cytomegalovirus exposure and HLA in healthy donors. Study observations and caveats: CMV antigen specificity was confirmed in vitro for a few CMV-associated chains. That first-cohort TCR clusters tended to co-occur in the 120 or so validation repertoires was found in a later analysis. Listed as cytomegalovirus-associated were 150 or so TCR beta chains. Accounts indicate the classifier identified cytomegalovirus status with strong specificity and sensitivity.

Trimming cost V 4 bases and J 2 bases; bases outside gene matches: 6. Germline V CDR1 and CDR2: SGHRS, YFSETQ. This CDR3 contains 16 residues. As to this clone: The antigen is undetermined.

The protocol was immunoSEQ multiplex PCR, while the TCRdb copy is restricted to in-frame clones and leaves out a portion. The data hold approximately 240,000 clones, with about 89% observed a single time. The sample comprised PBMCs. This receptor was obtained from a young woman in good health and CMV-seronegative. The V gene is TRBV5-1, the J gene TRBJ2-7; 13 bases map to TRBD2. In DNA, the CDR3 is TGCGCCAGCAGCAGGGTACTAGCGGGAGGGACCTACGAGCAGTACTTC. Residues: CASSRVLAGGTYEQYF.